Following are 8 T cell receptor beta chains from one sample sequenced in a study of cytomegalovirus exposure and HLA in healthy donors. This PCR relied on a set of 60 Vbeta primers and 13 Jbeta primers. The table came from immunoSEQ multiplex PCR; TCRdb's copy has only in-frame clones and leaves some out. The sample contains more than 65,000 clones, 76% of which appear only once. The sequencing sample was made of PBMCs. These receptors were collected from a man aged 35 to 55 in good health and CMV-seronegative.

This rearrangement joins TRBV5-1 to TRBJ2-7, with 12 nucleotides matching TRBD2. CDR1 and CDR2 (germline): SGHRS, YFSETQ. The CDR3 has 13 residues. V lost 7 bases to trimming and J lost 2 bases; unmatched junction nucleotides: 1. The CDR3 region has the DNA TGCGCCAGCCGGACTAGCGGGGCCTACGAGCAGTACTTC. Protein product: CASRTSGAYEQYF.

The chain has TRBV7-2 and TRBJ2-7; 7 nucleotides agree with TRBD2. The germline V gene has CDR1 SGHTA and CDR2 FQGNSA. J was trimmed by 7 bases and V by 5 bases; bases with no gene match: 8. CDR3 length equals 13 residues. CDR3 protein: CASSHGSGGEQYF. The CDR3, as DNA: TGTGCCAGCAGCCACGGGTCGGGGGGAGAGCAGTACTTC.

V gene TRBV7-9 combines with J gene TRBJ2-5, with 7 bases aligning to TRBD1. CDR1 and CDR2 (germline): SEHNR, FQNEAQ (reference sequence). The CDR3 is 14 residues long. The V segment lost 4 bases and the J segment 5 bases; nucleotides outside the gene matches: 7. The DNA of the CDR3 is TGTGCCAGCAGCTACTCCTCGGGACAGGAGACCCAGTACTTC. Its translation: CASSYSSGQETQYF.

CDR3 in DNA: TGTGCCAGCAGAACCAGGGTTGAAGCTTTCTTT. Amino acids: CASRTRVEAFF. The chain uses TRBV11-2 and TRBJ1-1; D is possibly TRBD1 (5 bases). The germline V gene has CDR1 SGHAT and CDR2 FQNNGV. This CDR3 is built from 11 residues. V was trimmed by 6 bases and J by 7 bases, leaving 9 bases between them. The full variable domain, its missing parts supplied by reference TRBV11-2 and TRBJ1-1, is EAGVAQSPRYKIIEKRQSVAFWCNPISGHATLYWYQQILGQGPKLLIQFQNNGVVDDSQLPKDRFSAERLKGVDSTLKIQPAKLEDSAVYLCASRTRVEAFFGQGTRLTVV.

CDR3 in DNA: TGTGCCAGCAGCCAAGATAGCGGGGGGGCCTATATTGAGCAGTTCTTC. It translates to CASSQDSGGAYIEQFF. This chain links TRBV4-2 with TRBJ2-1; TRBD2 aligns across 11 bases. V trimming: 0 bases; J trimming: 9 bases; junction bases outside the gene matches: 7. Germline V gene sequence: CDR1 LGHNA, CDR2 YNFKEQ. CDR3 length: 16 amino acids.

J is TRBJ2-1 and V is TRBV7-2; the D gene is possibly TRBD2 (6 bases). In germline, CDR1 is SGHTA, CDR2 FQGNSA. Trimming removed 4 bases at V and 7 bases at J, with 23 bases between. The CDR3 has 17 amino acids. The CDR3 here is CASSSLTNWARGNEQFF. In nucleotides, the CDR3 is TGTGCCAGCAGCTCCCTAACTAATTGGGCCCGGGGGAATGAGCAGTTCTTC.

This clone was detected a few times. J is TRBJ2-5 and V is TRBV30; TRBD1 matches at 7 bases. With 3 bases clipped from V and 2 bases from J, the junction kept 9 bases outside the gene matches. The CDR3 has 15 residues. Germline V gene sequence: CDR1 GTSNPN, CDR2 SVGIG (reference sequence). The DNA of the CDR3 is TGTGCCTGGAGCGGGTACGGGACAGAGCAAGAGACCCAGTACTTC. Translation: CAWSGYGTEQETQYF.

V usage is TRBV4-3 and J usage is TRBJ1-1, with D unclear. The CDR3 spans 14 residues. Germline CDR1 LGHNA, CDR2 YSLEER. V was trimmed by 2 bases and J by 5 bases, leaving 12 bases between them. The CDR3 nucleotides are TGCGCCAGCAGCCAATCACGACGGGATACTGAAGCTTTCTTT. It is translated as CASSQSRRDTEAFF.